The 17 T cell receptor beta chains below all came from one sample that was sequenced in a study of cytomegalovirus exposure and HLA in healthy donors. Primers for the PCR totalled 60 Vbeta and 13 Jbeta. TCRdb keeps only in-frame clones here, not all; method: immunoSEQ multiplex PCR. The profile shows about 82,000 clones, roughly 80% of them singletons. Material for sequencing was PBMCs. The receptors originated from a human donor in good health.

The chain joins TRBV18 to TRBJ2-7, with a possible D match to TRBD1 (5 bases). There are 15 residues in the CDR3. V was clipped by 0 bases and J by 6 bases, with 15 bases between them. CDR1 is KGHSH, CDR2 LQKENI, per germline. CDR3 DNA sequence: TGTGCCAGCTCACCACCGGGCAGGGTGCCTAGCGAGCAGTACTTC. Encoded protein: CASSPPGRVPSEQYF. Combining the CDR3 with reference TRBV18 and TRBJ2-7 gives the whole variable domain NAGVMQNPRHLVRRRGQEARLRCSPMKGHSHVYWYRQLPEEGLKFMVYLQKENIIDESGMPKERFSAEFPKEGPSILRIQQVVRGDSAAYFCASSPPGRVPSEQYFGPGTRLTVT.

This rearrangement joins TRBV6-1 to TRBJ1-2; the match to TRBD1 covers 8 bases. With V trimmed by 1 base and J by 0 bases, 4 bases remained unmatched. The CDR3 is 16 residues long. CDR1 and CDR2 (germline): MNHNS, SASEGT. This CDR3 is CASSEGGTGSNYGYTF. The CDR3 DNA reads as TGTGCCAGCAGTGAAGGTGGGACAGGATCTAACTATGGCTACACCTTC.

In nucleotides, the CDR3 is TGTGCCAGCAGCTTAGCGCAGGGTTACGAGCAGTACTTC. Protein: CASSLAQGYEQYF. This chain links TRBV7-8 with TRBJ2-7; possibly TRBD1 for D (5 bases). The CDR3 runs 13 residues. V lost 0 bases, J lost 4 bases, and 7 bases lay in between. The V gene's germline CDR1 is SGHVS and CDR2 FQNEAQ.

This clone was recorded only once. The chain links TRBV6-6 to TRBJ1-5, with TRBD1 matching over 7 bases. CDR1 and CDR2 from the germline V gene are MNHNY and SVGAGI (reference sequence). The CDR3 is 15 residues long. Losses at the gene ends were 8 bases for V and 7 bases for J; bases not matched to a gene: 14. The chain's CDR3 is CASASMTGFLQPQHF. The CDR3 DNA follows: TGTGCCAGCGCGTCCATGACAGGGTTTCTCCAGCCCCAGCATTTT.

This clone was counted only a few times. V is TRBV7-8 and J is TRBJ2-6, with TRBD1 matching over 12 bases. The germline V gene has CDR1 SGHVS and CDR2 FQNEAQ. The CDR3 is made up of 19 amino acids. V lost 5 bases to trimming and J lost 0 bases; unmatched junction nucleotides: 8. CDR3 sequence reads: CASSQPGTGGYSGANVLTF. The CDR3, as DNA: TGTGCCAGCAGCCAACCCGGGACAGGGGGCTACTCTGGGGCCAACGTCCTGACTTTC. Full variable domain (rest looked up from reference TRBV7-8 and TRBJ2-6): GAGVSQSPRYKVAKRGQDVALRCDPISGHVSLFWYQQALGQGPEFLTYFQNEAQLDKSGLPSDRFFAERPEGSVSTLKIQRTQQEDSAVYLCASSQPGTGGYSGANVLTFGAGSRLTVL.

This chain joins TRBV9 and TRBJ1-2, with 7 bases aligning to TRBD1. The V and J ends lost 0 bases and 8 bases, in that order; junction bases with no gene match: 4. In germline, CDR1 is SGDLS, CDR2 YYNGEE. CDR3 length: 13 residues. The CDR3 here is CASSVVDRTGYTF. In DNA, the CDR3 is TGTGCCAGCAGCGTAGTGGACAGGACCGGCTACACCTTC.

CDR3 in amino acids: CSVEARGEITDTQYF. The CDR3 DNA reads as TGCAGCGTTGAGGCGCGGGGGGAAATCACAGATACGCAGTATTTT. J is TRBJ2-3 and V is TRBV29-1; 8 bases fit TRBD2. CDR1 is SQVTM and CDR2 is ANQGSEA in the germline V gene. The ends lost 3 bases at V and 2 bases at J; junction bases unmatched: 7. CDR3 length equals 15 residues.

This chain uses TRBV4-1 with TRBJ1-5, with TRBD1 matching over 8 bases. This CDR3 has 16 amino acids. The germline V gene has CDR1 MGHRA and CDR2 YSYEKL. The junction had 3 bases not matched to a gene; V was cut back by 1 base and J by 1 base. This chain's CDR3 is CASSQGGDRSNQPQHF. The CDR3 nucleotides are TGCGCCAGCAGCCAAGGGGGGGACAGGAGCAATCAGCCCCAGCATTTT.

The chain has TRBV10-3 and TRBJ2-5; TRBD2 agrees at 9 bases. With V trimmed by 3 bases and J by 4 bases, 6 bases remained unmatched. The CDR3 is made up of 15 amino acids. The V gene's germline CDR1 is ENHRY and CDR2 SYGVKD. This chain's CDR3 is CAISEGGGAGETQYF. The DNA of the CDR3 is TGTGCCATCAGTGAAGGCGGGGGGGCAGGAGAGACCCAGTACTTC.

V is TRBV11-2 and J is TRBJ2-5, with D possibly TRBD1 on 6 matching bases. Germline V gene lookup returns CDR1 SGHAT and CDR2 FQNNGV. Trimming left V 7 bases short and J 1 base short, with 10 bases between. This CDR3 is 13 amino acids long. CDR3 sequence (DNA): TGTGCCAGCACCGCAGGGGTCCAAGAGACCCAGTACTTC. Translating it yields CASTAGVQETQYF.

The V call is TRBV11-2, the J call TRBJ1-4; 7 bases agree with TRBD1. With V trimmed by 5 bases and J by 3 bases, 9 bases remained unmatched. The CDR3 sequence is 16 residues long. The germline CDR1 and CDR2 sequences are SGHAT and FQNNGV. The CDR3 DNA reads TGTGCCAGCAGCCGTCTTCCGGGACAGCCTAATGAAAAACTGTTTTTT. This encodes CASSRLPGQPNEKLFF.

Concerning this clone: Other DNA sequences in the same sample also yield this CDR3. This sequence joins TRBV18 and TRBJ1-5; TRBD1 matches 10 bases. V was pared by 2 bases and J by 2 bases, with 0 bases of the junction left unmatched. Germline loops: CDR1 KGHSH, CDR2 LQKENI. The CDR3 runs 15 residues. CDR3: CASSPGQGGNQPQHF. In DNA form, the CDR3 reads TGTGCCAGCTCACCAGGACAGGGGGGCAATCAGCCCCAGCATTTT.

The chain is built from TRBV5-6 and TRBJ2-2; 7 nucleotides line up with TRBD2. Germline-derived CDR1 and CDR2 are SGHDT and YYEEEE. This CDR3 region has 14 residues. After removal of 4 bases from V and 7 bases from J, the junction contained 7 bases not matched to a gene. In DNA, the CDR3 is TGTGCCAGCAGCCCCGGTGGGGGGGGCGGGGAGCTGTTTTTT. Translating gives CASSPGGGGGELFF.

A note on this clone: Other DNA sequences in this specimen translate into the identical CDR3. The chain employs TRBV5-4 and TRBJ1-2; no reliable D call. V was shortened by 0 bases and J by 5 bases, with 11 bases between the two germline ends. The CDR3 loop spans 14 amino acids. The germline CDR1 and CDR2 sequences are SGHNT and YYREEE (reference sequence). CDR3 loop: CASSLAGEGYGYTF. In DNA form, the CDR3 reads TGTGCCAGCAGCTTGGCCGGGGAAGGATATGGCTACACCTTC.

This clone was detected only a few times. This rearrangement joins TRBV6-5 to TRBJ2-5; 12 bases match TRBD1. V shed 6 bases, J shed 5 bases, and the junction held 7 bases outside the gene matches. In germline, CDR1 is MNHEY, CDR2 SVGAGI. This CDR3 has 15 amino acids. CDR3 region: CASRPGQGAWETQYF. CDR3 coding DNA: TGTGCCAGCAGGCCGGGACAGGGGGCTTGGGAGACCCAGTACTTC.

The CDR3 protein is CASGNGGGGDTQYF. Written as DNA, the CDR3 is TGTGCTAGTGGCAATGGCGGGGGGGGAGATACGCAGTATTTT. V is TRBV12-5 and J is TRBJ2-3; 9 bases agree with TRBD2. V lost 6 bases, J lost 5 bases, and 6 bases stayed unmatched. Germline CDR1 and CDR2: LGHNT and FRNRAP. The CDR3 runs to 14 residues.

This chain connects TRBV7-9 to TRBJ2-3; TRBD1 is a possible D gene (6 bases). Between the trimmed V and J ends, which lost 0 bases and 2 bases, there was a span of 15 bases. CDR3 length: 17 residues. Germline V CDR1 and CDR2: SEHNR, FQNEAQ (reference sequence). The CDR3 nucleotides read TGTGCCAGCAGCTTAGCTATGGGGGCACCCCACACAGATACGCAGTATTTT. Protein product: CASSLAMGAPHTDTQYF.